The 21 T cell receptor beta chains below all came from one sample that was sequenced in a study of cytomegalovirus exposure and HLA in healthy donors. A multiplex PCR was run with 60 Vbeta primers and 13 Jbeta primers. Only in-frame clones appear in the TCRdb table, and some are missing; sequencing was by immunoSEQ multiplex PCR. The sample has some 150,000 clones, over 70% seen once. Specimen: PBMCs. The source of these receptors is a man aged 30 to 39 in good health and CMV-seropositive.

This rearrangement joins TRBV7-8 to TRBJ2-2; possibly TRBD2 for D (5 bases). The CDR3 consists of 13 residues. From germline, CDR1 is SGHVS and CDR2 FQNEAQ. Trimming took 5 bases from V and 7 from J, leaving 11 bases between them. CDR3 region: CASSRERVGELFF. The CDR3 DNA follows: TGTGCCAGCAGCCGCGAGAGGGTCGGGGAGCTGTTTTTT.

This clone appeared once. V is TRBV2 and J is TRBJ2-4; 10 nucleotides line up with TRBD2. This CDR3 contains 17 residues. V lost 4 bases, J lost 0 bases, and 6 bases stayed unmatched. Germline lookup yields CDR1 SNHLY and CDR2 FYNNEI. The CDR3 region has the DNA TGTGCCAGCAGTGGTCGTCTAGCGGGAGTAGCCAAAAACATTCAGTACTTC. Translating gives CASSGRLAGVAKNIQYF.

The chain couples TRBV5-1 to TRBJ1-3; D unclear. The CDR3 is 19 residues long. Trimming left V 5 bases short and J 1 base short, with 25 bases between. Germline CDR1 and CDR2: SGHRS and YFSETQ. The CDR3 bases are TGCGCCAGCAGGATTACAACCGCAAATTTCCGTGGTTCTGGAAACACCATATATTTT. Residues: CASRITTANFRGSGNTIYF. Supplemented by reference TRBV5-1 and TRBJ1-3, the full variable domain reads KAGVTQTPRYLIKTRGQQVTLSCSPISGHRSVSWYQQTPGQGLQFLFEYFSETQRNKGNFPGRFSGRQFSNSRSEMNVSTLELGDSALYLCASRITTANFRGSGNTIYFGEGSWLTVV.

CDR3 nucleotides: TGTGCCAGCAGCTTATTTACGACAGCCTCTGGAAACACCATATATTTT. Its protein product is CASSLFTTASGNTIYF. This chain links TRBV7-9 with TRBJ1-3; tentative D call: TRBD1 (5 bases). Germline V lookup: CDR1 SEHNR, CDR2 FQNEAQ (reference sequence). V was cut by 2 bases and J by 0 bases, with 11 bases left in between. The length of the CDR3 is 16 residues.

This clone has just a few counts. The V call is TRBV18, the J call TRBJ2-7; weak D call: TRBD2 (7 bases). CDR1 and CDR2 from the germline V gene are KGHSH and LQKENI. The CDR3 extends over 14 amino acids. Deletions cut 3 bases from V and 2 bases from J, with 11 bases between. Written as DNA, the CDR3 is TGTGCCAGCTCACCCGGGGGGCCGCCCTACGAGCAGTACTTC. Amino acids: CASSPGGPPYEQYF.

V is TRBV7-9 and J is TRBJ2-6; 10 bases are a match to TRBD1. J gave up 4 bases and V 4 bases, and 10 bases lay outside the gene matches. The germline gives CDR1 SEHNR, CDR2 FQNEAQ (reference sequence). The CDR3 runs to 18 residues. The CDR3 sequence is CASSSGTGVRAGANVLTF. The CDR3 region has the DNA TGTGCCAGCAGCTCCGGGACAGGGGTGCGTGCGGGGGCCAACGTCCTGACTTTC.

This clone was counted a single time. This chain connects TRBV27 to TRBJ2-4; 8 bases fit TRBD2. The CDR3 spans 16 residues. V gave up 5 bases and J gave up 2 bases; unmatched junction bases: 8. CDR1 is MNHEY and CDR2 is SMNVEV in the germline V gene (reference sequence). The CDR3 nucleotides are TGTGCCAGCAGTCTCGGGGGGGCGGGATCCAAAAACATTCAGTACTTC. Amino acids: CASSLGGAGSKNIQYF.

This chain joins TRBV5-5 and TRBJ2-7, with no clear D. Germline V gene data show CDR1 as SGHKS and CDR2 as YYEKEE (reference sequence). The CDR3 covers 14 residues. Trimming pared 5 bases from V and 1 base from J, leaving 13 bases between. The CDR3 DNA is TGTGCCAGCAGTAACCGGGTGGCTTCCTACGAGCAGTACTTC. Translating gives CASSNRVASYEQYF.

The chain carries TRBV30 and TRBJ2-3, with D unresolved. V shed 4 bases and J shed 2 bases, with 7 bases lying between them. The CDR3 extends over 12 amino acids. In germline, CDR1 is GTSNPN, CDR2 SVGIG (reference sequence). The CDR3 here is CAWTVATDTQYF. DNA of the CDR3: TGTGCCTGGACAGTAGCCACAGATACGCAGTATTTT.

This rearrangement joins TRBV18 to TRBJ1-1; no definite D call. Germline assignment: CDR1 KGHSH and CDR2 LQKENI. The CDR3 is made up of 13 amino acids. With 6 bases removed from V and 5 bases from J, the gap between germline ends came to 13 bases. The CDR3 DNA follows: TGTGCCAGCTCCCTCGAGGTGGTAACTGAAGCTTTCTTT. This translates into CASSLEVVTEAFF.

Concerning this clone: Other nucleotide sequences from this sample produce the same CDR3. The chain combines TRBV28 with TRBJ1-1; TRBD1 might be the D (6 bases). Trimming took off 5 bases at V and 11 bases at J, with 18 bases between the two ends. The CDR3 contains 13 residues. CDR1 and CDR2 from the germline V gene are MDHEN and SYDVKM. The CDR3 DNA reads TGTGCCAGCAGTCCCCCACAGGGTTTCGAGGCTTTCTTT. Protein product: CASSPPQGFEAFF.

V is TRBV5-1 and J is TRBJ1-2; D is undetermined. Germline values: CDR1 SGHRS, CDR2 YFSETQ. The V and J ends lost 0 bases and 2 bases respectively, with 11 bases between them. The CDR3 extends over 15 amino acids. This CDR3 reads CASSLEAGANYGYTF. The DNA of the CDR3 is TGCGCCAGCAGCTTGGAAGCGGGAGCAAACTATGGCTACACCTTC.

As for this clone: Other DNA sequences in this specimen translate into the identical CDR3. V gene TRBV6-4 combines with J gene TRBJ2-1; no clear D. The V gene lost 6 bases and the J gene lost 6 bases, with 15 bases spanning the gap. Germline assignment: CDR1 MRHNA and CDR2 SNTAGT. CDR3 length: 14 amino acids. CDR3 sequence (DNA): TGTGCCAGCAGCCTTGCGGTGGAATCCAATGAGCAGTTCTTC. It yields the protein CASSLAVESNEQFF.

This chain joins TRBV14 and TRBJ2-3, with 9 bases fitting TRBD2. Trimming took 3 bases from V and 0 from J; bases not matched to a gene: 7. The CDR3 is 17 residues long. Per the germline V gene, CDR1 is SGHDN and CDR2 is FVKESK. The CDR3 spells CASSQGLAPTSTDTQYF. The DNA of the CDR3 is TGTGCCAGCAGCCAGGGACTAGCCCCGACTAGCACAGATACGCAGTATTTT. The full variable domain, completed using reference TRBV14 and TRBJ2-3, is EAGVTQFPSHSVIEKGQTVTLRCDPISGHDNLYWYRRVMGKEIKFLLHFVKESKQDESGMPNNRFLAERTGGTYSTLKVQPAELEDSGVYFCASSQGLAPTSTDTQYFGPGTRLTVL.

The gene calls are TRBV5-8 and TRBJ1-1, with D unresolved. V lost 2 bases and J lost 7, with 9 bases in between. Germline V gene lookup returns CDR1 SGHTS and CDR2 YDEGEE. The CDR3 covers 12 residues. This CDR3 is CASSFRGGEAFF. The DNA of the CDR3 is TGTGCCAGCAGCTTCCGGGGTGGTGAAGCTTTCTTT.

The chain uses TRBV30 and TRBJ1-3; possibly TRBD1 for D (5 bases). V dropped 3 bases and J dropped 0 bases, with 6 bases sitting between them. This CDR3 is 13 amino acids long. Per the germline V gene, CDR1 is GTSNPN and CDR2 is SVGIG (reference sequence). The CDR3 loop reads CAWRTVSGNTIYF. The CDR3 DNA follows: TGTGCCTGGAGGACAGTCTCTGGAAACACCATATATTTT.

The table lists this clone with a few counts. This sequence joins TRBV4-1 and TRBJ2-7, with 7 bases that match TRBD2. The junction had 5 bases not matched to a gene; V was cut back by 1 base and J by 2 bases. This CDR3 has 15 amino acids. Germline V CDR1 and CDR2: MGHRA, YSYEKL. The CDR3 here is CASSQGSGATYEQYF. The DNA of the CDR3 is TGCGCCAGCAGCCAAGGAAGCGGGGCTACCTACGAGCAGTACTTC.

The J gene is TRBJ1-6, the V gene TRBV7-2; tentative D call: TRBD1 (5 bases). V was cut by 4 bases and J by 10 bases, with 17 bases left in between. Germline V gene lookup returns CDR1 SGHTA and CDR2 FQGNSA. The CDR3 is made up of 15 amino acids. CDR3 in DNA: TGTGCCAGCAGCTCCTCCTACACAGGCGAGTCACCCCTCCACTTT. It yields the protein CASSSSYTGESPLHF.

The rearrangement joins TRBV7-8 to TRBJ1-2; D perhaps matches TRBD1 (6 bases). V lost 4 bases and J lost 10, with 22 bases in between. The CDR3 sequence is 15 residues long. Germline V gene sequence: CDR1 SGHVS, CDR2 FQNEAQ. In nucleotides, the CDR3 is TGTGCCAGCAGCTCGAAAACCCCCACCGGGACACTCTACACCTTC. Its translation: CASSSKTPTGTLYTF.

The chain links TRBV27 to TRBJ1-2, with D possibly matching TRBD1 (5 bases). V lost 5 bases and J lost 1, with 14 bases in between. Germline V gene data show CDR1 as MNHEY and CDR2 as SMNVEV (reference sequence). The CDR3 totals 15 residues. The CDR3 region is CASSPEPGNNYGYTF. For the CDR3, the DNA is TGTGCCAGCAGTCCCGAACCAGGGAATAACTATGGCTACACCTTC.

In its sample, this clone was seen a few times. The genes are TRBV2 and TRBJ2-3; 8 bases align to TRBD1. With V trimmed by 5 bases and J by 0 bases, 7 bases remained unmatched. The CDR3 runs to 16 residues. The germline V gene encodes CDR1 SNHLY and CDR2 FYNNEI. The CDR3: CASSYGTGTSTDTQYF. CDR3 DNA sequence: TGTGCCAGCAGTTACGGGACAGGTACTAGCACAGATACGCAGTATTTT.